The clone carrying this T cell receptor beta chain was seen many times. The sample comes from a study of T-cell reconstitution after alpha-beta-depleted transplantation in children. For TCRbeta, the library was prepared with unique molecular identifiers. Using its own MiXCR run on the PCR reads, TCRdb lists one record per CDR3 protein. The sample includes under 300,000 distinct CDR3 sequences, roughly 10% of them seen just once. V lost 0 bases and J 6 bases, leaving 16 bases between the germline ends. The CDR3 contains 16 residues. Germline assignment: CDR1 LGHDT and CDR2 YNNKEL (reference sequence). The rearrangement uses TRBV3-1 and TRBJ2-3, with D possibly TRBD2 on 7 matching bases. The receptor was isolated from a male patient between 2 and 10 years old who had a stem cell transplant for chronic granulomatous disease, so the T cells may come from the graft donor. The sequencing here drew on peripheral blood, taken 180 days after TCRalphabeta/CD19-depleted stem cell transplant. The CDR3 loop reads CASSQDLRGGYDTQYF. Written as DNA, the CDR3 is TGTGCCAGCAGCCAAGATTTAAGGGGGGGCTATGATACGCAGTATTTT.